This TCR beta chain is drawn from a study of blood T cell repertoires in COVID-19. The wider study: Specimens from acute and convalescent COVID-19 originated in the United States, Italy and Spain.

The CDR3 covers 14 residues. V was cut by 2 bases and J by 1 base, with 9 bases left in between. Germline V gene lookup returns CDR1 SGHRS and CDR2 YFSETQ. Under the authors' procedure: Cell counts per sample came from amplifying reference gene primers. Some clones are missing from TCRdb's copy, which holds only in-frame ones; the method was immunoSEQ multiplex PCR. V, J and clone size are those of that table, while D and trimming were read from the DNA. Of a few hundred thousand clones listed, roughly 90% were seen once; the top ten hold about 2.9%. During active infection, Seattle patients enrolled and were then monitored through disease.

The receptor comes from a woman aged 25 to 39 with COVID-19, enrolled during active disease. The source material was peripheral blood. This chain connects TRBV5-1 to TRBJ2-5; a possible D gene is TRBD1 (6 bases). The DNA for the CDR3 is TGCGCCAGCAGCTTACAGGGATTCCAAGAGACCCAGTACTTC. It is translated as CASSLQGFQETQYF.